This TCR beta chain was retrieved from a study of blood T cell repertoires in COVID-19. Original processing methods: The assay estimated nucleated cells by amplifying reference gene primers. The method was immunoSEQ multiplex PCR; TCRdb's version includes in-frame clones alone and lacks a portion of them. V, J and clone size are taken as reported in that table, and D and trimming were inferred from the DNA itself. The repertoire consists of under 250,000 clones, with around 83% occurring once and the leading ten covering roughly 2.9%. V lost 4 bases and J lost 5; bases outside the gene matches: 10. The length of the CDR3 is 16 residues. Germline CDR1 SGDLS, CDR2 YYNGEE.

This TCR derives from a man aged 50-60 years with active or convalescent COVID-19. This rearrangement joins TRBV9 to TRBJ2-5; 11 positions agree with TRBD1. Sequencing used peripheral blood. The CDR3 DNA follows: TGTGCCAGCAGCTCCCCCCTTGGGACAGGGGGGGAGACCCAGTACTTC. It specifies CASSSPLGTGGETQYF.